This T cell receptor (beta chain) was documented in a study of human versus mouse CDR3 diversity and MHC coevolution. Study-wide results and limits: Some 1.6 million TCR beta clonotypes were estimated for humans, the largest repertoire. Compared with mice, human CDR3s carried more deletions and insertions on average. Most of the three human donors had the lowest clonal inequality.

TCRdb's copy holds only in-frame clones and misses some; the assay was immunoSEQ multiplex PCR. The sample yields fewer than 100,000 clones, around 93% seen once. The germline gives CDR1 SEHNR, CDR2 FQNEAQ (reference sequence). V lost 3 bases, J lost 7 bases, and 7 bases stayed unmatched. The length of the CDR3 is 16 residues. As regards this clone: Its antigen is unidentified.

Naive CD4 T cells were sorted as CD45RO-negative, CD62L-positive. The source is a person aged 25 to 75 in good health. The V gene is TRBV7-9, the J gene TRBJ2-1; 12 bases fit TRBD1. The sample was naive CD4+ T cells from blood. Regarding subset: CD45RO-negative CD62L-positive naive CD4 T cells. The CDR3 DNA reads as TGTGCCAGCAGCTTCACGTCGGGACAGGGGGCAAATGAGCAGTTCTTC. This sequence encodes CASSFTSGQGANEQFF. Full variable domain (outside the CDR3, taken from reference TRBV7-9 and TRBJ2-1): DTGVSQNPRHKITKRGQNVTFRCDPISEHNRLYWYRQTLGQGPEFLTYFQNEAQLEKSRLLSDRFSAERPKGSFSTLEIQRTEQGDSAMYLCASSFTSGQGANEQFFGPGTRLTVL.